This T cell receptor (beta chain) derives from a study of control samples from healthy donors and cancer patients. Trimming removed 5 bases at V and 0 bases at J, with 11 bases between. CDR3 size: 14 residues. Germline V gives CDR1 SGHRS, CDR2 YFSETQ. TCRdb keeps only in-frame clones here, not all; method: immunoSEQ multiplex PCR. The sample contains 150,000 to 200,000 clones, roughly 88% of which appear only once. The chain employs TRBV5-1 and TRBJ2-5, with D possibly being TRBD2 (6 bases). Sequenced: blood. This clonotype was sampled from a young woman in good health. The CDR3 DNA sequence: TGCGCCAGCAGGGAGGGGAGGTACCAAGAGACCCAGTACTTC. Translated, it gives CASREGRYQETQYF.